The TCR beta chain described here comes from a study of blood T cell repertoires in COVID-19. Study-level information: Acute and convalescent COVID-19 specimens originated in the United States, Italy and Spain. PBMCs, B-cell-depleted T cells, or T cells were the source of the cDNA or gDNA that made up the material.

CDR3 length equals 14 residues. CDR1 and CDR2 (germline): LNHDA, SQIVND (reference sequence). Between the trimmed V and J ends, which lost 3 bases and 0 bases, there was a span of 9 bases. Original handling: Amplification with reference gene primers provided the estimates of nucleated cell counts. The assay was immunoSEQ multiplex PCR, and TCRdb's table has in-frame clones only and misses some. V and J calls plus clone size are reproduced from that table; the DNA served to infer D and trimming. Here the sample spans approximately 150,000 clones, around 90% being singletons. The rearrangement links TRBV19 to TRBJ2-7, with D possibly matching TRBD1 (6 bases). This TCR derives from a woman aged 45-65 years with acute or convalescent COVID-19. The sample comprised peripheral blood. CDR3 protein: CASSIRDNSYEQYF. In DNA form, the CDR3 reads TGTGCCAGTAGTATTCGGGACAACTCCTACGAGCAGTACTTC.